The sequence of this TCR beta chain was determined in a study of glioma-infiltrating T cells after dendritic cell vaccination (dated by TCRdb to about 2016). Background for the entire study: The cohort included some 15 glioblastoma patients drawn from Phase I and II dendritic cell vaccination trials, of whom 9 were newly diagnosed and 6 had recurrent disease. Each patient was given three intradermal dendritic cell vaccine injections, spaced two weeks apart, in the arm below the axilla. Survival after dendritic cell vaccination was correlated with TCR sequencing metrics, such as TIL content and the overlap between tumor and blood repertoires. Between the early 2000s and the early 2010s, the patients were given dendritic cell vaccination pulsed with autologous tumor lysate. The vaccine consisted of monocyte-derived dendritic cells cultured less than eight days with IL-4 and GM-CSF, then pulsed overnight with autologous tumor lysate. Deep sequencing of TCR beta CDR3 regions was used to quantify tumor-infiltrating lymphocyte content and compare tumor and blood repertoires in dendritic cell-vaccinated glioblastoma patients.

To be selected, patients needed enough residual fresh-frozen tumor tissue and more than two years of available survival data. Molecular status otherwise varied across the glioblastoma patients, but none of them carried an isocitrate dehydrogenase mutation. PBMC collection took place before vaccination, two weeks after the third vaccination, and at tumor progression if progression occurred. The Qiagen DNeasy Blood extraction Kit was used for extraction of genomic DNA. The CDR3 covers 16 residues, taking in both the cysteine and the phenylalanine. Here the CDR3 DNA is all that survives: 48 bases in frame from base 1. CDR1 is given as ENHRY and CDR2 as SYGVKD, both from the germline V gene. The junction carries 17 bases between V and J, which are trimmed by 10 bases and 1 base respectively. A note on this clone: It lacks a known antigen. No base quality information exists; no much larger clone differs at one position.

Using the immunoSEQ assay, TCRB CDR3 regions were amplified from about 1.9 micrograms of genomic DNA, or from all available DNA when less than that was on hand. The multiplex PCR relied on 60 forward primers for TCR V beta segments and 13 reverse primers for J beta segments. Synthetic control templates were spiked into each sample at limiting dilution to estimate reads per starting template. Reads of 87 bp were generated by sequencing on the Illumina HiSeq System. The source study handled its data this way. PCR and sequencing errors were removed by merging closely related sequences with a nearest neighbor algorithm. TCR overlap was measured as the percentage of unique tumor TCR beta sequences also present in the same patient's peripheral blood. TCRdb mirrors the immuneACCESS table, restricted to in-frame sequences. Some clones are absent from its copies; in checked studies, under half trace to an unresolved V gene, and the reason for the others is unknown. V and J calls and clone size come straight from that table; D and trimming were deduced from the DNA. In all, the sample holds 80,000 to 100,000 clones, and about 80% of those were seen once. The ten top clones hold over 5% of the sample.

The paper as a whole reports these results and caveats: TCR clonality showed no direct relationship with survival, which suggests that a diverse polyclonal response may be important. The cohort was small and heterogeneous, only a few patients had full blood and tumor sets, and even fewer had initial-recurrent tumor pairs. Higher estimated pretreatment TIL content predicted longer time to progression and overall survival after dendritic cell vaccination. The response model built on TCR overlap across three groups was characterized as speculative, with prospective validation still needed.

The sequencing here drew on blood, taken before dendritic cell vaccination. The TCR sequence derives from a human donor with glioblastoma. The chain is assembled from TRBV10-3 and TRBJ2-6, and perhaps TRBD2 as D gene, on 5 matching bases. The DNA reads TGTGCCAGCCGGTCGGGGTTTAAATCTGGGGCCAACGTCCTGACTTTC. Its translation reads: CASRSGFKSGANVLTF.